Below, 17 T cell receptor beta chains from the same sample are listed, as sequenced in a study of blood T cell repertoires in COVID-19 (TCRdb year 2020). Libraries were constructed by the immunoSEQ multiplex PCR assay. TCRdb's version of the immuneACCESS table is confined to in-frame rearrangements and falls short of the full clone set. An unresolved V gene accounts for under half of the shortfall where checked; the remainder is of unknown origin. The sample includes fewer than 250,000 clones, with about 85% observed a single time. Under 2% of the sample lies in the top ten. Material for sequencing was peripheral blood. Receptor source: a man between 65 and 85 years old with acute or convalescent COVID-19.

This chain joins TRBV5-5 and TRBJ1-1, with a tentative D call TRBD1 (5 bases). The CDR3 length is 14 residues. V lost 0 bases, J lost 4 bases, and 10 bases lay in between. CDR1 is SGHKS, CDR2 YYEKEE, per germline (reference sequence). The CDR3 protein is CASSLEGARTEAFF. The CDR3 bases are TGTGCCAGCAGCTTGGAAGGGGCGCGCACTGAAGCTTTCTTT.

For this clone: Other nucleotide sequences in the sample specify the same CDR3. This rearrangement joins TRBV18 to TRBJ1-2, with 7 bases aligning to TRBD1. With V trimmed by 3 bases and J by 3 bases, 1 base remained unmatched. This CDR3 comprises 13 residues. The germline V gene encodes CDR1 KGHSH and CDR2 LQKENI. In DNA, the CDR3 is TGTGCCAGCTCACCTGGGACAGACTATGGCTACACCTTC. It is translated as CASSPGTDYGYTF.

V gene TRBV5-1 combines with J gene TRBJ1-1; D unresolved. With 0 bases removed from V and 4 bases from J, the gap between germline ends came to 7 bases. Germline loops: CDR1 SGHRS, CDR2 YFSETQ. This CDR3 spans 13 amino acids. The CDR3 DNA reads as TGCGCCAGCAGCTTGGCTGCGATCACTGAAGCTTTCTTT. Translated, it gives CASSLAAITEAFF.

The CDR3 loop reads CASSFPTSSVDEQFF. The DNA for the CDR3 is TGCGCCAGCAGCTTCCCGACTAGCAGTGTGGATGAGCAGTTCTTC. The J gene is TRBJ2-1, the V gene TRBV5-1; 7 bases map to TRBD2. Per germline, CDR1 SGHRS and CDR2 YFSETQ. V was pared by 2 bases and J by 8 bases, with 10 bases of the junction left unmatched. CDR3 length equals 15 residues.

This chain joins TRBV5-1 and TRBJ2-7; no definite D call. The CDR3 is 15 amino acids. CDR1 is SGHRS and CDR2 is YFSETQ in the germline V gene. Trimming took off 3 bases at V and 0 bases at J, with 13 bases between the two ends. CDR3 in amino acids: CASSSGGSSSYEQYF. The CDR3 DNA reads TGCGCCAGCAGCTCTGGCGGCAGCAGCTCCTACGAGCAGTACTTC.

CDR3 protein: CASSLGTGTGSPDYGYTF. The CDR3 coding sequence is TGTGCCAGCTCACTTGGGACCGGGACAGGGTCCCCGGACTATGGCTACACCTTC. The V call is TRBV18, the J call TRBJ1-2; 9 bases align to TRBD1. V was clipped by 4 bases and J by 3 bases; unmatched bases: 15. CDR1 and CDR2 (germline): KGHSH, LQKENI. This CDR3 is built from 18 residues.

This chain connects TRBV20-1 to TRBJ1-2; D gene unclear. Deletions cut 6 bases from V and 5 bases from J, with 10 bases between. Germline CDR1 reads DFQATT; CDR2 reads SNEGSKA (reference sequence). CDR3 length: 11 amino acids. In DNA, the CDR3 is TGCAGTGCCGCAGCGGGATATGGCTACACCTTC. This sequence encodes CSAAAGYGYTF.

The rearrangement joins TRBV6-6 to TRBJ1-1, with unresolved D. V lost 8 bases and J 4 bases, leaving 11 bases between the germline ends. Germline CDR1 reads MNHNY; CDR2 reads SVGAGI (reference sequence). The CDR3 length is 12 residues. The CDR3 DNA is TGTGCCAGCGGACGGGAAGGCACTGAAGCTTTCTTT. Translated: CASGREGTEAFF.

The rearrangement joins TRBV3-1 (or the pseudogene TRBV3-2) to TRBJ2-1; 8 bases align to TRBD2. V shed 0 bases and J 6 bases; nucleotides not matched to a gene: 7. The CDR3 is 16 residues long. Per the germline V gene, CDR1 is LGHDT and CDR2 is YNNKEL (reference sequence). CDR3 sequence (DNA): TGTGCCAGCAGCCAAGAGTCCGGGAGGGAAATCAATGAGCAGTTCTTC. Protein sequence: CASSQESGREINEQFF.

V and J are TRBV5-4 and TRBJ2-1; TRBD1 agrees at 8 bases. V lost 4 bases, J lost 9 bases, and 3 bases stayed unmatched. Germline-derived CDR1 and CDR2 are SGHNT and YYREEE (reference sequence). CDR3 length: 12 amino acids. The CDR3 nucleotides are TGTGCCAGCAGCCCGGACAGGGCTGAGCAGTTCTTC. Protein sequence: CASSPDRAEQFF.

The chain joins TRBV7-3 to TRBJ2-2; 8 bases are shared with TRBD1. The CDR3 consists of 17 residues. Trimming removed 0 bases from V and 1 base from J; junction bases left unmatched: 4. The V gene's germline CDR1 is SGHTA and CDR2 FQGTGA. CDR3 DNA: TGTGCCAGCAGCTTAACGTTTGGGACAGGGAACACCGGGGAGCTGTTTTTT. This codes for CASSLTFGTGNTGELFF.

The J gene is TRBJ1-5, the V gene TRBV6-5; D is uncertain. V was trimmed by 8 bases and J by 0 bases, leaving 8 bases between them. CDR3 length equals 13 residues. CDR1 MNHEY and CDR2 SVGAGI come from the germline V gene. The CDR3 DNA follows: TGTGCCAGCGTGACATTTAGCAATCAGCCCCAGCATTTT. Its protein is CASVTFSNQPQHF.

The table lists this clone with a count of one. The genes are TRBV11-2 and TRBJ2-4; D is ambiguous. Trimming left V 0 bases short and J 0 bases short, with 6 bases between. Germline CDR1 and CDR2: SGHAT and FQNNGV. This CDR3 spans 15 amino acids. CDR3 loop: CASSLDGLAKNIQYF. The DNA for the CDR3 is TGTGCCAGCAGCTTAGATGGGCTAGCCAAAAACATTCAGTACTTC.

This clone occurred many times. The gene calls are TRBV11-2 and TRBJ1-4, with D possibly being TRBD1 (6 bases). V lost 0 bases, J lost 0 bases, and 14 bases lay in between. The CDR3 is made up of 18 amino acids. From germline, CDR1 is SGHAT and CDR2 FQNNGV. The CDR3 sequence: CASSLDPGRGATNEKLFF. In DNA, the CDR3 is TGTGCCAGCAGCTTAGATCCGGGCAGGGGTGCAACTAATGAAAAACTGTTTTTT.

CDR3 sequence (DNA): TGTGCCAGCAGCACCCAGGGGGATTCGAACACTGAAGCTTTCTTT. Translated: CASSTQGDSNTEAFF. The rearrangement links TRBV7-9 to TRBJ1-1; 7 bases match TRBD1. The length of the CDR3 is 15 residues. Trimming at V came to 5 bases and at J to 1 base, leaving 7 bases not matched to a gene. The germline CDR1 and CDR2 sequences are SEHNR and FQNEAQ (reference sequence).

As concerns this clone: The sample contains more than one DNA sequence encoding this CDR3. The chain joins TRBV4-3 to TRBJ2-7; D is ambiguous. Germline CDR1 and CDR2: LGHNA and YSLEER. Deletions cut 3 bases from V and 1 base from J, with 10 bases between. This CDR3 spans 14 amino acids. The DNA for the CDR3 is TGCGCCAGCAGCCAGGAGACTTTGTCCTACGAGCAGTACTTC. It codes for CASSQETLSYEQYF.

J is TRBJ1-6 and V is TRBV27; 8 bases align to TRBD1. Germline V CDR1 and CDR2: MNHEY, SMNVEV (reference sequence). Trimming removed 3 bases from V and 10 bases from J; junction bases left unmatched: 5. The CDR3 has 14 amino acids. The CDR3 DNA follows: TGTGCCAGCAGTTTTCAGCACAGGGGGTCACCCCTCCACTTT. As protein: CASSFQHRGSPLHF.